This T cell receptor (beta chain) derives from a study of shared clonotypes between healthy human individuals. This clone was recorded at least ten times. The study enrolled healthy HIV-negative adults without recent acute infections or vaccinations as donors. Germline loops: CDR1 SNHLY, CDR2 FYNNEI. The CDR3 loop spans 12 amino acids. J lost 5 bases, V lost 8 bases, and 5 bases had no gene match. Data came from immunoSEQ multiplex PCR; TCRdb stores just in-frame clones and leaves some out. Among about half a million clones listed, 81% were seen once. The source of this sequence is a woman aged 40 to 49 in good health. Some clones in this sample may be carry-over from other donors' samples. This chain links TRBV2 with TRBJ2-5; 7 bases line up with TRBD1. The sequenced sample consisted of PBMCs. The CDR3 DNA reads as TGTGCCAGCGTCCGACAGGGTGAGACCCAGTACTTC. Residues: CASVRQGETQYF.